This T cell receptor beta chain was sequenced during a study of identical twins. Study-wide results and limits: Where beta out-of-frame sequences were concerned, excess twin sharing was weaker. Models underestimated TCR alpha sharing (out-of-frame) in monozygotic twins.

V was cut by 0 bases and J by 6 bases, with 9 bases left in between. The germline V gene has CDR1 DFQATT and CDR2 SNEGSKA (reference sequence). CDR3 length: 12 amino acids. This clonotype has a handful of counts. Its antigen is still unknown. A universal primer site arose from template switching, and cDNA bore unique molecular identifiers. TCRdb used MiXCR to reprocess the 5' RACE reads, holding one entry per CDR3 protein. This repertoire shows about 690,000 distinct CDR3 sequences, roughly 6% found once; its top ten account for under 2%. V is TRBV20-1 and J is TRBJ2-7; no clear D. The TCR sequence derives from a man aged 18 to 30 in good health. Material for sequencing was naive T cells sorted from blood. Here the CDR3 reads CSARDKGLEQYF. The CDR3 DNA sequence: TGCAGTGCTAGAGATAAAGGCCTCGAGCAGTACTTC.